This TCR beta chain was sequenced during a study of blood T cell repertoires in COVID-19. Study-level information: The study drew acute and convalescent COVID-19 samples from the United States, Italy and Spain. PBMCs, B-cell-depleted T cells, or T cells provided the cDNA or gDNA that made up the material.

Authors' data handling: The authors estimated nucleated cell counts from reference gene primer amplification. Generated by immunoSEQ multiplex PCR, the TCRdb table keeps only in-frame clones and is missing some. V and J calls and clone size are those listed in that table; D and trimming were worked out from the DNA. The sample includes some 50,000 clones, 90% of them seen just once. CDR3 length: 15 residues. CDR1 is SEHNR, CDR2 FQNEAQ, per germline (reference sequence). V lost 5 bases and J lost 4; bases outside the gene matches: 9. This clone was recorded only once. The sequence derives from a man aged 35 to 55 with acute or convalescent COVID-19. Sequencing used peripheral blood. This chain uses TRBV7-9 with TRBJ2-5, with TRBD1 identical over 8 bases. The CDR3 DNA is TGTGCCAGCAGCCGACCGACAGGGGTAGCAGAGACCCAGTACTTC. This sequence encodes CASSRPTGVAETQYF.